A single sample is the source of the 19 T cell receptor beta chains below, sequenced in a study of shared clonotypes between healthy human individuals (dated by TCRdb to 2020 to 2021). Library preparation used the immunoSEQ multiplex PCR assay. TCRdb limited this immuneACCESS table to in-frame rearrangements with V and J called. A share of clones is missing; checked studies link under half to unresolved V genes, and the rest is unexplained. For this sample the table gives about 1.5 million clones, of which roughly 96% were detected only once. The leading ten clones occupy roughly 1.1% of the sample. The sequenced material came from naive CD4+ T cells sorted from blood. The cell subset or site label corresponds to: CD45RA+ positively selected. These receptors all come from a man aged 30 to 39 in good health.

The chain joins TRBV7-2 to TRBJ2-1; D might be TRBD1 or TRBD2, each matching 5 bases. The length of the CDR3 is 18 residues. Between the trimmed V and J ends, which lost 1 base and 1 base, there was a span of 17 bases. Germline-derived CDR1 and CDR2 are SGHTA and FQGNSA. This chain's CDR3 is CASSLGAWGLGSYNEQFF. CDR3 nucleotide sequence: TGTGCCAGCAGCTTAGGGGCTTGGGGGTTGGGTTCCTACAATGAGCAGTTCTTC.

The rearrangement joins TRBV6-1 to TRBJ1-1; maybe TRBD1 (5 bases). Germline-derived CDR1 and CDR2 are MNHNS and SASEGT. Trimming cost V 2 bases and J 6 bases, with 10 bases left between them. The CDR3 extends over 13 amino acids. The CDR3 here is CASSESRGSEAFF. The CDR3 DNA sequence: TGTGCCAGCAGTGAATCTAGGGGTTCTGAAGCTTTCTTT.

The chain couples TRBV5-6 to TRBJ1-5; 9 nucleotides line up with TRBD1. The V segment lost 5 bases and the J segment 4 bases; nucleotides outside the gene matches: 4. The CDR3 loop spans 14 amino acids. CDR1 SGHDT and CDR2 YYEEEE come from the germline V gene. The CDR3 bases are TGTGCCAGCAGTCGGGACAGGGCAAATCAGCCCCAGCATTTT. Protein sequence: CASSRDRANQPQHF.

This chain connects TRBV7-2 to TRBJ2-1; D may match TRBD1 or TRBD2 (6 bases each). V was shortened by 6 bases and J by 3 bases, with 15 bases between the two germline ends. Germline V gene data show CDR1 as SGHTA and CDR2 as FQGNSA. This CDR3 spans 15 amino acids. CDR3 protein: CASRGGPGDYNEQFF. The CDR3 nucleotides are TGTGCCAGCAGGGGGGGACCAGGGGACTACAATGAGCAGTTCTTC.

The rearrangement joins TRBV11-2 to TRBJ2-5; 7 positions agree with TRBD2. Gene TRBJ2-7 matches the end of the DNA better, so the J call may be wrong. The CDR3 loop spans 17 amino acids. CDR1 is SGHAT, CDR2 FQNNGV, per germline. The CDR3 spells CASSLDFLTGRSYEQYF. Written as DNA, the CDR3 is TGTGCCAGCAGCTTAGATTTTCTAACCGGGAGGTCTTACGAGCAGTACTTC.

This chain connects TRBV19 to TRBJ2-2; D gene uncertain. V was pared by 2 bases and J by 7 bases, with 8 bases between. Germline CDR1 reads LNHDA; CDR2 reads SQIVND (reference sequence). CDR3 length: 13 residues. The CDR3 nucleotides read TGTGCCAGTAGTATAAGTGTTTTCGGGGAGCTGTTTTTT. Residues: CASSISVFGELFF.

The chain has TRBV6-4 and TRBJ2-1; 8 bases line up with TRBD2. Germline lookup yields CDR1 MRHNA and CDR2 SNTAGT. The CDR3 totals 15 residues. J gave up 3 bases and V 5 bases, and 6 bases lay outside the gene matches. This CDR3 is CASSRRAGDYNEQFF. The CDR3 region has the DNA TGTGCCAGCAGTCGTCGAGCGGGAGACTACAATGAGCAGTTCTTC.

V is TRBV7-3 and J is TRBJ2-2; D is possibly TRBD2 (5 bases). The CDR3 has 13 amino acids. V gave up 6 bases and J gave up 6 bases, with 11 bases separating them. Looked up from germline, CDR1 is SGHTA and CDR2 is FQGTGA. CDR3 DNA sequence: TGTGCCAGCAGGCTAACTAGTTCCGGGGAGCTGTTTTTT. The encoded protein is CASRLTSSGELFF.

The chain has TRBV5-1 and TRBJ2-7; D possibly corresponds to TRBD2 (5 bases). CDR1 SGHRS and CDR2 YFSETQ come from the germline V gene. The CDR3 has 15 residues. The V end was cut by 1 base, the J end by 0 bases, with 11 bases between. CDR3 region: CASSLTAVSSYEQYF. The CDR3 DNA reads as TGCGCCAGCAGCTTGACAGCGGTGAGCTCCTACGAGCAGTACTTC.

The chain uses TRBV5-1 and TRBJ2-7; 10 positions agree with TRBD2. The germline V gene has CDR1 SGHRS and CDR2 YFSETQ. There are 17 residues in the CDR3. V lost 0 bases, J lost 3 bases, and 9 bases stayed unmatched. The CDR3 loop reads CASSLGSSGSWGYEQYF. DNA for the CDR3: TGCGCCAGCAGCTTGGGGTCTAGCGGGAGCTGGGGCTACGAGCAGTACTTC.

This clone was recorded once. CDR3 coding DNA: TGTGCCAGCAGTCAGGGGTTTCATGGCTACACCTTC. It translates to CASSQGFHGYTF. V gene TRBV6-5 combines with J gene TRBJ1-2, with D possibly being TRBD1 (6 bases). V dropped 5 bases and J dropped 6 bases, with 10 bases sitting between them. From germline, CDR1 is MNHEY and CDR2 SVGAGI. The CDR3 spans 12 residues.

The chain is built from TRBV6-5 and TRBJ1-2; 8 bases are shared with TRBD1. The CDR3 contains 13 residues. The junction had 2 bases not matched to a gene; V was cut back by 6 bases and J by 2 bases. CDR1 is MNHEY, CDR2 SVGAGI, per germline. The CDR3 DNA reads TGTGCCAGCAGCGGACAGGGAAACTATGGCTACACCTTC. This sequence encodes CASSGQGNYGYTF.

The chain combines TRBV5-1 with TRBJ2-1; the match to TRBD2 covers 9 bases. The CDR3 spans 16 residues. Trimming cost V 6 bases and J 5 bases; bases outside gene matches: 12. The germline V gene has CDR1 SGHRS and CDR2 YFSETQ. The CDR3 DNA is TGCGCCAGCATGTGGTTTGTAGCGGGAGTCAACAATGAGCAGTTCTTC. Protein: CASMWFVAGVNNEQFF.

V is TRBV10-3 and J is TRBJ2-3, with 11 positions matching TRBD2. CDR1 is ENHRY, CDR2 SYGVKD, per germline. The CDR3 spans 16 residues. Trimming cost V 3 bases and J 3 bases; bases outside gene matches: 5. CDR3 residues: CAISDVSGRGTDTQYF. CDR3 nucleotides: TGTGCCATCAGTGACGTTAGCGGGAGGGGAACAGATACGCAGTATTTT.

The rearrangement links TRBV6-1 to TRBJ2-3, with 13 bases fitting TRBD2. The CDR3 sequence is 16 residues long. J was trimmed by 2 bases and V by 4 bases; bases with no gene match: 3. Germline V gene data show CDR1 as MNHNS and CDR2 as SASEGT. The CDR3 is CASSALAGGITDTQYF. The CDR3 bases are TGTGCCAGCAGTGCACTAGCGGGAGGGATCACAGATACGCAGTATTTT.

V usage is TRBV19 and J usage is TRBJ1-5; 8 nucleotides align to TRBD1. The V gene end was trimmed by 6 bases and the J gene end by 6 bases; junction bases not matched to a gene: 4. The CDR3 covers 13 residues. Looked up from germline, CDR1 is LNHDA and CDR2 is SQIVND (reference sequence). The chain's CDR3 is CASSGQGSQPQHF. CDR3 sequence (DNA): TGTGCCAGTAGCGGACAGGGAAGTCAGCCCCAGCATTTT.

V is TRBV28 and J is TRBJ1-1, with D uncertain. The CDR3 loop spans 14 amino acids. Trimming removed 4 bases at V and 4 bases at J, with 13 bases between. Looked up from germline, CDR1 is MDHEN and CDR2 is SYDVKM. The CDR3 bases are TGTGCCAGCAGTTCCAGTCCCCGCGGCACTGAAGCTTTCTTT. This translates into CASSSSPRGTEAFF.

The chain couples TRBV27 to TRBJ2-7; tentatively, D is TRBD1 (5 bases). The CDR3 length is 13 residues. V shed 4 bases and J shed 4 bases, with 11 bases lying between them. Germline assignment: CDR1 MNHEY and CDR2 SMNVEV (reference sequence). The CDR3 here is CASSYRTTYEQYF. In DNA, the CDR3 is TGTGCCAGCAGTTACCGGACAACATACGAGCAGTACTTC.

The V and J genes are TRBV30 and TRBJ1-3; D unresolved. V gave up 0 bases and J gave up 4 bases, with 4 bases separating them. Germline V gene lookup returns CDR1 GTSNPN and CDR2 SVGIG (reference sequence). The CDR3 has 12 amino acids. The CDR3 loop is CAWSVLGNTIYF. The CDR3 bases are TGTGCCTGGAGTGTACTAGGAAACACCATATATTTT.